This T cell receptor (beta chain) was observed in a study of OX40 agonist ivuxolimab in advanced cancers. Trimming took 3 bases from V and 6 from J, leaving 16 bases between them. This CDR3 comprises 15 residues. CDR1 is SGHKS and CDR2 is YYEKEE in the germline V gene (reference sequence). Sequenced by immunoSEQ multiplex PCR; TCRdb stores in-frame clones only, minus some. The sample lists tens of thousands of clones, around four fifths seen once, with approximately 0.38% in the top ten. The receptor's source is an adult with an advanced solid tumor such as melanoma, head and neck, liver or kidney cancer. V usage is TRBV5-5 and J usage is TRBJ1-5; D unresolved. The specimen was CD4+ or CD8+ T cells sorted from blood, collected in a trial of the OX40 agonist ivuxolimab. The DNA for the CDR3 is TGTGCCAGCAGCTCAGGAGCAAAGGGCTTTCAGCCCCAGCATTTT. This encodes CASSSGAKGFQPQHF.